The 21 T cell receptor beta chains below come from one sample, sequenced in a study of human versus mouse CDR3 diversity and MHC coevolution. TCRdb's table, derived via immunoSEQ multiplex PCR, lists solely in-frame clones and lacks some. The table records around 74,000 clones, about nine tenths of them present only once. Sequencing was performed on naive CD4+ T cells from blood. Subset noted: CD45RO-negative CD62L-positive naive CD4 T cells. Receptor source: a person aged 25 to 75 in good health.

This rearrangement joins TRBV4-1 to TRBJ2-5; 14 nucleotides align to TRBD2. The better agreement between TRBJ2-7 and the DNA end casts doubt on the J call. This CDR3 is 16 amino acids long. The V gene's germline CDR1 is MGHRA and CDR2 YSYEKL. In nucleotides, the CDR3 is TGCGCCAGCAGCCGATTAGGGACTAGCGGGAGCTACGAGCAGTACTTC. This gives the protein CASSRLGTSGSYEQYF.

This clone was picked up one time. The gene calls are TRBV5-4 and TRBJ2-1; 8 bases are a match to TRBD2. The germline V gene has CDR1 SGHNT and CDR2 YYREEE (reference sequence). V lost 5 bases, J lost 3 bases, and 10 bases stayed unmatched. The CDR3 contains 16 residues. This CDR3 is CASSPPPGGYYNEQFF. DNA of the CDR3: TGTGCCAGCAGTCCCCCGCCGGGGGGGTACTACAATGAGCAGTTCTTC. The complete variable domain, with remaining parts taken from reference TRBV5-4 and TRBJ2-1, reads ETGVTQSPTHLIKTRGQQVTLRCSSQSGHNTVSWYQQALGQGPQFIFQYYREEENGRGNFPPRFSGLQFPNYSSELNVNALELDDSALYLCASSPPPGGYYNEQFFGPGTRLTVL.

A note on this clone: At the DNA level, this CDR3 is encoded by other sequences in the same sample as well. This chain joins TRBV2 and TRBJ2-2; 12 nucleotides agree with TRBD2. Germline V lookup: CDR1 SNHLY, CDR2 FYNNEI. CDR3 length: 15 amino acids. After removal of 6 bases from V and 1 base from J, the junction contained 0 bases not matched to a gene. The CDR3: CASRGLAGNTGELFF. In DNA form, the CDR3 reads TGTGCCAGCAGGGGACTAGCGGGGAACACCGGGGAGCTGTTTTTT.

The genes are TRBV27 and TRBJ2-7; 7 bases line up with TRBD1. Trimming took 6 bases from V and 2 from J; bases not matched to a gene: 7. Germline-derived CDR1 and CDR2 are MNHEY and SMNVEV (reference sequence). The CDR3 spans 14 residues. CDR3 DNA sequence: TGTGCCAGCAGCGCTGGGACAGTGACCTACGAGCAGTACTTC. Translated, it gives CASSAGTVTYEQYF.

J is TRBJ2-7 and V is TRBV6-1; no reliable D call. CDR3 length: 13 amino acids. Germline CDR1 reads MNHNS; CDR2 reads SASEGT. V dropped 4 bases and J dropped 2 bases, with 9 bases sitting between them. The CDR3, as DNA: TGTGCCAGCAGTGTCGTACCTACCTACGAGCAGTACTTC. Its protein is CASSVVPTYEQYF.

The chain has TRBV6-1 and TRBJ1-5, with 8 bases identical to TRBD1. CDR1 and CDR2 from the germline V gene are MNHNS and SASEGT. V gave up 0 bases and J gave up 3 bases; unmatched junction bases: 7. This CDR3 region has 17 residues. CDR3 loop: CASSEAPQGQVNQPQHF. CDR3 sequence (DNA): TGTGCCAGCAGTGAAGCACCTCAGGGACAGGTCAATCAGCCCCAGCATTTT.

This chain connects TRBV6-6 to TRBJ2-1; 9 positions match TRBD1. The germline V gene has CDR1 MNHNY and CDR2 SVGAGI (reference sequence). V shed 2 bases, J shed 12 bases, and the junction held 5 bases outside the gene matches. The CDR3 consists of 13 residues. As DNA, the CDR3 is TGTGCCAGCAGTTACCGGGACAGGGCATGGCAGTTCTTC. This encodes CASSYRDRAWQFF.

This chain links TRBV6-6 with TRBJ2-7; TRBD2 matches 8 bases. Germline-derived CDR1 and CDR2 are MNHNY and SVGAGI (reference sequence). The V segment lost 10 bases and the J segment 3 bases; nucleotides outside the gene matches: 5. The CDR3 consists of 12 residues. The CDR3 protein is CATGGNYYEQYF. The CDR3 nucleotides read TGTGCCACGGGGGGGAATTACTACGAGCAGTACTTC.

The V call is TRBV13, the J call TRBJ2-7; 9 nucleotides agree with TRBD1. Germline loops: CDR1 PRHDT, CDR2 FYEKMQ (reference sequence). The CDR3 runs to 14 residues. V was pared by 4 bases and J by 2 bases, with 3 bases of the junction left unmatched. The DNA for the CDR3 is TGTGCCAGCAGCTCTAGACAGGGGGCCTACGAGCAGTACTTC. This translates into CASSSRQGAYEQYF.

The chain links TRBV30 to TRBJ2-3; TRBD2 is a possible D gene (6 bases). V lost 0 bases, J lost 2 bases, and 12 bases lay in between. Germline V gene sequence: CDR1 GTSNPN, CDR2 SVGIG (reference sequence). The CDR3 has 15 residues. As DNA, the CDR3 is TGTGCCTGGAGTGTGGAGGGCCACATCACAGATACGCAGTATTTT. It translates to CAWSVEGHITDTQYF.

The rearrangement joins TRBV27 to TRBJ2-7; D is perhaps TRBD2 (5 bases). Germline CDR1 MNHEY, CDR2 SMNVEV (reference sequence). The CDR3 has 14 residues. The V gene lost 7 bases and the J gene lost 3 bases, with 16 bases spanning the gap. CDR3 loop: CASTRSLAGYEQYF. CDR3 bases: TGTGCCAGCACGAGGTCCCTAGCCGGCTACGAGCAGTACTTC.

The V call is TRBV10-3, the J call TRBJ1-1; the match to TRBD1 covers 11 bases. The germline V gene has CDR1 ENHRY and CDR2 SYGVKD. The CDR3 runs 15 residues. V lost 5 bases and J lost 3; bases outside the gene matches: 5. CDR3 nucleotide sequence: TGTGCCATCAGTCCGGGACAGGGGGATGACACTGAAGCTTTCTTT. Translation: CAISPGQGDDTEAFF.

The CDR3 nucleotides are TGCAGCGTCGCACGGACAGGGGGGCCCCAAGGCTATGGCTACACCTTC. Its translation is CSVARTGGPQGYGYTF. V is TRBV29-1 and J is TRBJ1-2, with 10 nucleotides matching TRBD1. Germline V gives CDR1 SQVTM, CDR2 ANQGSEA. V shed 6 bases, J shed 4 bases, and the junction held 14 bases outside the gene matches. This CDR3 comprises 16 residues. The full variable domain, in which reference TRBV29-1 and TRBJ1-2 provide the parts outside the CDR3, is SAVISQKPSRDICQRGTSLTIQCQVDSQVTMMFWYRQQPGQSLTLIATANQGSEATYESGFVIDKFPISRPNLTFSTLTVSNMSPEDSSIYLCSVARTGGPQGYGYTFGSGTRLTVV.

The table lists this clone with a count of one. The chain couples TRBV10-2 to TRBJ2-3; 8 bases are shared with TRBD2. There are 16 residues in the CDR3. The V segment lost 2 bases and the J segment 1 base; nucleotides outside the gene matches: 5. CDR1 and CDR2 from the germline V gene are WSHSY and SAAADI. The CDR3 nucleotides are TGCGCCAGCAGTGAGGCGGGAGGTGTCGGCACAGATACGCAGTATTTT. Translated, it gives CASSEAGGVGTDTQYF.

This chain joins TRBV6-5 and TRBJ1-6; D gene uncertain. Germline V gene data show CDR1 as MNHEY and CDR2 as SVGAGI. The V and J ends lost 7 bases and 0 bases respectively, with 10 bases between them. The CDR3 totals 15 residues. The CDR3 here is CASTSSGSYNSPLHF. CDR3 coding DNA: TGTGCCAGCACGAGTTCGGGCTCCTATAATTCACCCCTCCACTTT.

The V call is TRBV10-3, the J call TRBJ2-5; maybe TRBD2 (6 bases). V was shortened by 5 bases and J by 1 base, with 14 bases between the two germline ends. The CDR3 length is 15 residues. In germline, CDR1 is ENHRY, CDR2 SYGVKD. CDR3 coding DNA: TGTGCCATCAGTTTCCTGGCGGGAACCCAAGAGACCCAGTACTTC. Translation gives CAISFLAGTQETQYF.

This clone was seen only once. The rearrangement uses TRBV12-5 and TRBJ2-7; tentatively, D is TRBD1 (5 bases). The V end lost 6 bases, the J end lost 3 bases, and 15 bases lay between the germline ends. Germline CDR1 reads LGHNT; CDR2 reads FRNRAP. This CDR3 is built from 14 residues. CDR3 nucleotide sequence: TGTGCTAGTGGGCCCGAGTTAGGGGTCTACGAGCAGTACTTC. Its translation: CASGPELGVYEQYF.

This clone was detected a few times. The rearrangement joins TRBV30 to TRBJ1-6; 7 bases align to TRBD1. The CDR3 covers 12 residues. V shed 5 bases, J shed 6 bases, and the junction held 1 base outside the gene matches. Germline values: CDR1 GTSNPN, CDR2 SVGIG (reference sequence). CDR3 sequence (DNA): TGTGCCTGGGACAGGGCTAATTCACCCCTCCACTTT. Its translation: CAWDRANSPLHF.

The rearrangement links TRBV7-9 to TRBJ1-4; 9 nucleotides line up with TRBD1. Trimming took 1 base from V and 4 from J; bases not matched to a gene: 4. This CDR3 is built from 16 residues. Germline-derived CDR1 and CDR2 are SEHNR and FQNEAQ (reference sequence). The CDR3 DNA is TGTGCCAGCAGCTTAGACCCGGGACAGGGTAATGAAAAACTGTTTTTT. Its protein is CASSLDPGQGNEKLFF.

V and J are TRBV10-3 and TRBJ1-1; D gene uncertain. Germline CDR1 ENHRY, CDR2 SYGVKD. V lost 3 bases and J lost 5, with 16 bases in between. This CDR3 is built from 15 residues. CDR3 protein: CAISDRDRESTEAFF. The CDR3, as DNA: TGTGCCATCAGTGACCGAGATAGAGAAAGTACTGAAGCTTTCTTT.

With regard to this clone: The sample has other DNA sequences that encode this CDR3 too. This chain uses TRBV19 with TRBJ1-1; 7 nucleotides agree with TRBD1. J was trimmed by 5 bases and V by 0 bases; bases with no gene match: 0. Per germline, CDR1 LNHDA and CDR2 SQIVND (reference sequence). The CDR3 length is 13 residues. In nucleotides, the CDR3 is TGTGCCAGTAGTATAGACAGGGGGACTGAAGCTTTCTTT. This translates into CASSIDRGTEAFF. The full variable domain, with the rest looked up from reference TRBV19 and TRBJ1-1, is DGGITQSPKYLFRKEGQNVTLSCEQNLNHDAMYWYRQDPGQGLRLIYYSQIVNDFQKGDIAEGYSVSREKKESFPLTVTSAQKNPTAFYLCASSIDRGTEAFFGQGTRLTVV.